This TCR beta chain is drawn from a study of blood T cell repertoires in COVID-19. The protocol was immunoSEQ multiplex PCR, while the TCRdb copy is restricted to in-frame clones and leaves out a portion. Found here are about 300,000 clones, roughly 89% of them singletons; the top ten hold 4.5% to 5.5%. Input material: PBMCs or T cells enriched from blood (not recorded which). The sequence came from a man aged 55 to 70 who had recovered from COVID-19.

This CDR3 is CASSSLPGLDASTDTQYF. CDR3 DNA sequence: TGTGCCAGCAGTTCCCTTCCCGGACTTGACGCTAGCACAGATACGCAGTATTTT. The rearrangement joins TRBV6-2 or TRBV6-3 to TRBJ2-3; weak D call: TRBD2 (5 bases). V shed 4 bases and J shed 0 bases, with 20 bases lying between them. The CDR3 is 18 amino acids. Germline V gives CDR1 MNHEY, CDR2 SVGEGT.